This TCR beta chain was profiled in a study of T cells in localized non-small cell lung cancer (dated by TCRdb to about 2020). Regarding the complete study: The study examined T cell repertoires in roughly 240 patients with early-stage NSCLC and compared tumors with uninvolved tumor-adjacent lungs. The mean age of the NSCLC patients was under 70 years, with 130 or so men and 100 to 110 women. The cohort was made up of about 240 treatment-naive NSCLC patients whose localized lung tumors had been resected. On the study overall, not on this receptor specifically: Because the study design was exploratory, TCR variables were selected using unadjusted p-values without false-discovery rate correction. Multi-region tumor sequencing was not performed, so intratumor heterogeneity could not be excluded. Uninvolved tumor-adjacent lung showed the highest T cell clonality, higher than tumor, which suggests more focused antigenic responses in the adjacent lung. Higher blood T cell density associated with longer overall survival, while higher adjacent-lung clonality associated with shorter survival. Of the top 100 tumor clones, a median of roughly 57 were detected in paired uninvolved adjacent lung; some 28 were also among that lung's top 100.

Trimming at the junction amounts to 0 bases on V and 0 bases on J, and the germline ends lie 11 bases apart. The CDR3 runs 16 residues from the cysteine to the phenylalanine. Solely the CDR3 DNA is kept, with 48 bases framed from the first base. Reading the germline V gene gives CDR1 SNHLY and CDR2 FYNNEI. At diagnosis, tumor, uninvolved tumor-adjacent lung and peripheral blood were collected and then preserved as a mix of FFPE and fresh-frozen material. For TCR repertoire profiling, the blood samples were analyzed as peripheral blood mononuclear cells. The immunoSEQ Assay was used to sequence TCR beta CDR3 regions from DNA. The authors' pipeline ran thus. T cell density was computed as TCR beta template counts normalized to usable DNA estimated by amplifying housekeeping genes. The preseqR package was used to estimate richness by extrapolating to 400,000 templates for PBMC samples and to 120,000 templates for tissue samples. Clonality was calculated as one minus Pielou's evenness. To identify tissue-enriched TCRs, differential abundance testing was run on productive amino-acid clonotypes with a minimum total count of 5 and an alpha of 0.1. The Jaccard Index and the Morisita Overlap Index were used to measure how much the repertoires overlapped between compartments. GLIPH grouped TCR beta CDR3s together with public tetramer-defined viral CDR3s, and a viral motif had to include at least three viral sequences and show V-gene enrichment. Drawn from immuneACCESS, this table holds only the in-frame rearrangements with V and J called that TCRdb kept. Clones are partly lost; checked studies trace under half to an unresolved V gene and leave the rest unexplained. D and trimming come from the DNA, and the V and J calls and clone size come from that table. The sample table lists 130,000 or so clones, more than 80% of them with a count of one. The ten biggest clones cover around 1.7% of the sample.

On this clone: Its antigen specificity is not known. No base qualities exist here, and no much larger clone lies one base off it.

The sequences come from peripheral blood, collected before any cancer treatment. The sequence derives from a female donor aged 60 or older with stage I lung adenocarcinoma. The chain is made from TRBV2 and TRBJ2-5; 7 matching bases give a weak D call of TRBD2. The DNA sequence is TGTGCCAGCAGTGAAGCGAGGGGGGGGTACCAAGAGACCCAGTACTTC. Its amino acids are CASSEARGGYQETQYF.